This T cell receptor beta chain was profiled in a study of OX40 agonist ivuxolimab in advanced cancers. Study-level background: Three individuals attained partial responses, comprising one hepatocellular carcinoma case and two cutaneous melanoma cases.

Only in-frame clones appear in the TCRdb table, and some are missing; sequencing was by immunoSEQ multiplex PCR. There are about 6,000 clones in the sample; around four fifths occur only once, and roughly 25% lies in the top ten. This CDR3 is built from 12 residues. The germline gives CDR1 MNHNS, CDR2 SASEGT. The V and J ends lost 6 bases and 9 bases respectively, with 12 bases between them. Note on this clone: Other DNA sequences in this specimen translate into the identical CDR3.

This chain uses TRBV6-1 with TRBJ2-1; possibly TRBD1 or TRBD2 for D (5 bases each). The TCR comes from an adult with an advanced solid tumor such as melanoma, head and neck, liver or kidney cancer. Material: CD4+ or CD8+ T cells sorted from blood, obtained in a trial of the OX40 agonist ivuxolimab. The CDR3 DNA follows: TGTGCCAGCAGAGACGGGGCAGGTGAGCAGTTCTTC. Translating it yields CASRDGAGEQFF.